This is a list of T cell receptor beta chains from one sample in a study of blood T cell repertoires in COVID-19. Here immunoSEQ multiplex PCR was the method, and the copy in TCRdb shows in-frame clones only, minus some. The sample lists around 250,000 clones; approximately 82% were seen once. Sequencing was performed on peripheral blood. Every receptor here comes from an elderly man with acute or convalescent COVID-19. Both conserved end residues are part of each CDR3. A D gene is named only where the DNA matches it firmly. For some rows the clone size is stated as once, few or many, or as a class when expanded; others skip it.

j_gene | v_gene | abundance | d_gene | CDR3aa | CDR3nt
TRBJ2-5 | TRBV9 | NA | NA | CASSRAVSETQYF | TGTGCCAGCAGCCGAGCGGTGAGTGAGACCCAGTACTTC
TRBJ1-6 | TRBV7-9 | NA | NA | CASSFRGTENSPLHF | TGTGCCAGCAGCTTTCGGGGGACCGAAAATTCACCCCTCCACTTT
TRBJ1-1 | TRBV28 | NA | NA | CASNRGWQNEAFF | TGTGCCAGTAATAGGGGGTGGCAGAATGAAGCTTTCTTT
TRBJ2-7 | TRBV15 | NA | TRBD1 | CATSREPGTGIGEQYF | TGTGCCACCAGCAGAGAACCCGGGACAGGGATTGGCGAGCAGTACTTC
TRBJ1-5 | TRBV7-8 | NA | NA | CASSLEGRGGNQPQHF | TGTGCCAGCAGCTTAGAGGGGCGGGGGGGCAATCAGCCCCAGCATTTT
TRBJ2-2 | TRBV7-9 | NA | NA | CASSPRLGELFF | TGTGCCAGCAGCCCACGACTCGGGGAGCTGTTTTTT
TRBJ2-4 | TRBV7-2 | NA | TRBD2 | CASSARLAGGDFSKNIQYF | TGTGCCAGCAGCGCCAGACTAGCGGGAGGGGATTTCTCCAAAAACATTCAGTACTTC
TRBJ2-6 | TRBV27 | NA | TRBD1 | CASSLFGGQGAAGANVLTF | TGTGCCAGCAGTTTGTTTGGAGGACAGGGGGCAGCTGGGGCCAACGTCCTGACTTTC
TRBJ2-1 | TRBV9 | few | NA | CASSVDGSVYLEQFF | TGTGCCAGCAGCGTAGACGGGAGCGTTTATCTTGAGCAGTTCTTC
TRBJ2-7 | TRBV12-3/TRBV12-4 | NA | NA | CASSHVTFEQYF | TGTGCCAGCAGCCATGTGACATTCGAGCAGTACTTC